The source of this TCR beta chain is a study of shared clonotypes between healthy human individuals. Study-level information: Donors were a couple of women and a few men aged 18 to 49. Study findings and constraints: Generally, naive subsets came out with larger estimated richness than memory subsets.

Terminally differentiated effector memory CD45RA+ cells were excluded by CCR7 positive selection of CD45RO-negative cells. With regard to this clone: The antigen is unknown.

The assay was immunoSEQ multiplex PCR, and TCRdb's table has in-frame clones only and misses some. The table records under 2,000,000 clones, about 95% of them present only once. The CDR3 is 17 amino acids. CDR1 is MNHNS and CDR2 is SASEGT in the germline V gene. Sequencing input: naive CD8+ T cells sorted from blood. The chain has TRBV6-1 and TRBJ2-5; 12 nucleotides align to TRBD2. TRBJ2-7 matches the DNA end more closely, so the J call is doubtful. The receptor comes from a man in his late teens or twenties in good health. CDR3 region: CASSEARLAGVTYEQYF. The DNA of the CDR3 is TGTGCCAGCAGTGAAGCCCGACTAGCGGGGGTGACCTACGAGCAGTACTTC.